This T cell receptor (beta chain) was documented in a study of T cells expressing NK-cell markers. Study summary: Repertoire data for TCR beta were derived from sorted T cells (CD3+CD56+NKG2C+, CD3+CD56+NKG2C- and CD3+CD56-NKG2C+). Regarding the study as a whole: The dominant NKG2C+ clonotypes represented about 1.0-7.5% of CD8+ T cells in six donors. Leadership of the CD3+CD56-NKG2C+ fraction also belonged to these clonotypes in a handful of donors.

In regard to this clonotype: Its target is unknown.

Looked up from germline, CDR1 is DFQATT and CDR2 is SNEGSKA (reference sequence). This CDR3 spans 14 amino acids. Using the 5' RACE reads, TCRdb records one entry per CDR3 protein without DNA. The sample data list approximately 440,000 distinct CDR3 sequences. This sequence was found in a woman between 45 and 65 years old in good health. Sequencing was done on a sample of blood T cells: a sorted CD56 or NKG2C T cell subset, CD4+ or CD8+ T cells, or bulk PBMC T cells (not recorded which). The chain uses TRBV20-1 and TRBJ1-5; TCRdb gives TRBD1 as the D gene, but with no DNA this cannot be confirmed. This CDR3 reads CSATSGTGSSPQHF.